Listed below are T cell receptor beta chains from one sample, sequenced in a study of blood T cell repertoires in COVID-19. The data were produced by immunoSEQ multiplex PCR, yet TCRdb's version contains in-frame clones alone and is incomplete. This table has about 110,000 clones, 84% appearing once. The sequencing input was peripheral blood. These receptors all stem from an elderly woman with active or convalescent COVID-19. Both conserved end residues are part of each CDR3. The order of the fields is J gene, D gene, clone size, V gene, CDR3 protein, CDR3 DNA. The D gene is left open where the match is weak. A row's size may be missing; if present it is once, few, many or a size class.

J: TRBJ1-1; D: .; size: .; V: TRBV6-5; CDR3: CASSAGGYTEAFF; DNA: TGTGCCAGCAGCGCCGGCGGCTACACTGAAGCTTTCTTT
J: TRBJ2-1; D: TRBD2; size: .; V: TRBV19; CDR3: CASSRSLWTSGSFGEQFF; DNA: TGTGCCAGTAGTAGGTCCTTATGGACTAGCGGGAGTTTTGGTGAGCAGTTCTTC
J: TRBJ1-2; D: .; size: .; V: TRBV2; CDR3: CASSGQAYGYTF; DNA: TGTGCCAGCAGTGGACAGGCTTATGGCTACACCTTC
J: TRBJ1-2; D: TRBD1; size: .; V: TRBV7-2; CDR3: CASSLAQYRGSFDGYTF; DNA: TGTGCCAGCAGCTTAGCGCAGTACAGGGGATCCTTTGATGGCTACACCTTC
J: TRBJ1-5; D: .; size: .; V: TRBV10-1; CDR3: CARSYNQPQHF; DNA: TGCGCCAGGTCCTACAATCAGCCCCAGCATTTT
J: TRBJ2-5; D: .; size: few; V: TRBV7-9; CDR3: CASSSSMDRGEGQETQYF; DNA: TGTGCCAGCAGCAGTTCGATGGACAGAGGGGAGGGACAAGAGACCCAGTACTTC
J: TRBJ2-7; D: .; size: .; V: TRBV12-3/TRBV12-4; CDR3: CASSFRSAYEQYF; DNA: TGTGCCAGCAGTTTTCGTAGCGCCTACGAGCAGTACTTC
J: TRBJ2-3; D: TRBD2; size: .; V: TRBV6-4; CDR3: CASSRSFAGGATDTQYF; DNA: TGTGCCAGCAGCCGATCCTTCGCGGGAGGGGCCACAGATACGCAGTATTTT
J: TRBJ2-7; D: .; size: .; V: TRBV28; CDR3: CASSLTIHPYEQYF; DNA: TGTGCCAGCAGTTTAACTATACACCCCTACGAGCAGTACTTC
J: TRBJ2-3; D: TRBD2; size: .; V: TRBV10-3; CDR3: CAISELRGLAGVDTQYF; DNA: TGTGCCATCAGTGAGCTTCGGGGACTAGCGGGAGTTGATACGCAGTATTTT
J: TRBJ1-5; D: TRBD1; size: .; V: TRBV2; CDR3: CASSGQGARQPQHF; DNA: TGTGCCAGCAGTGGACAGGGGGCGCGTCAGCCCCAGCATTTT
J: TRBJ1-1; D: TRBD1; size: .; V: TRBV7-2; CDR3: CASSAGQGYTEAFF; DNA: TGTGCCAGCAGCGCCGGACAGGGCTACACTGAAGCTTTCTTT
J: TRBJ2-7; D: .; size: .; V: TRBV6-2/TRBV6-3; CDR3: CASSYGGLIPYEQYF; DNA: TGTGCCAGCAGTTACGGAGGGCTTATACCCTACGAGCAGTACTTC
J: TRBJ2-7; D: .; size: .; V: TRBV7-8; CDR3: CASANLGTLRTPTYEQYF; DNA: TGTGCCAGCGCCAACCTTGGGACTCTCAGGACACCTACCTACGAGCAGTACTTC
J: TRBJ1-5; D: TRBD1; size: .; V: TRBV28; CDR3: CASSPPDRAGQPQHF; DNA: TGTGCCAGCAGCCCCCCGGACAGGGCCGGTCAGCCCCAGCATTTT
J: TRBJ2-1; D: TRBD2; size: .; V: TRBV5-1; CDR3: CASSSGTSGITEQFF; DNA: TGCGCCAGCAGCAGCGGGACTAGCGGGATCACTGAGCAGTTCTTC
J: TRBJ2-7; D: .; size: .; V: TRBV7-2; CDR3: CASSFSDIALGYEQYF; DNA: TGTGCCAGCAGCTTCTCCGACATCGCGTTGGGCTACGAGCAGTACTTC
J: TRBJ2-1; D: TRBD2; size: .; V: TRBV7-3; CDR3: CASSLTGTSGNEQFF; DNA: TGTGCCAGCAGCTTAACCGGGACTAGTGGGAATGAGCAGTTCTTC
J: TRBJ1-1; D: .; size: .; V: TRBV9; CDR3: CASSVGVIMNTEAFF; DNA: TGTGCCAGCAGCGTAGGCGTCATCATGAACACTGAAGCTTTCTTT
J: TRBJ1-2; D: TRBD1; size: .; V: TRBV27; CDR3: CASSFWDRGLGYTF; DNA: TGTGCCAGCAGTTTTTGGGACAGGGGGCTTGGCTACACCTTC
J: TRBJ2-7; D: .; size: .; V: TRBV4-1; CDR3: CASSQDTGGEAEQYF; DNA: TGCGCCAGCAGCCAAGATACAGGGGGGGAAGCCGAGCAGTACTTC
J: TRBJ2-5; D: TRBD2; size: .; V: TRBV19; CDR3: CASSMGLAGGETQYF; DNA: TGTGCCAGTAGTATGGGACTAGCGGGAGGGGAGACCCAGTACTTC
J: TRBJ2-5; D: TRBD2; size: .; V: TRBV5-6; CDR3: CASSLERGGQETQYF; DNA: TGTGCCAGCAGCTTAGAGCGGGGGGGACAAGAGACCCAGTACTTC
J: TRBJ1-2; D: .; size: .; V: TRBV7-9; CDR3: CASSATGTTPYGYTF; DNA: TGTGCCAGCAGCGCAACCGGGACAACACCGTATGGCTACACCTTC
J: TRBJ1-1; D: TRBD1; size: .; V: TRBV28; CDR3: CASSPVPGGAFF; DNA: TGTGCCAGCAGTCCGGTCCCAGGGGGAGCTTTCTTT
J: TRBJ2-3; D: .; size: .; V: TRBV5-6; CDR3: CASSLDRLLDTDTQYF; DNA: TGTGCCAGCAGCTTGGACCGTTTGCTAGACACAGATACGCAGTATTTT
J: TRBJ2-7; D: .; size: few; V: TRBV19; CDR3: CASSIRGYSYEQYF; DNA: TGTGCCAGTAGTATTAGGGGGTACTCCTACGAGCAGTACTTC
J: TRBJ2-5; D: TRBD1; size: .; V: TRBV11-2; CDR3: CASSPRFRGRRETQYF; DNA: TGTGCCAGCAGCCCCCGTTTCAGGGGGCGCCGCGAGACCCAGTACTTC
J: TRBJ1-6; D: .; size: .; V: TRBV14; CDR3: CASSQASSYNSPLHF; DNA: TGTGCCAGCAGCCAAGCTAGCTCCTATAATTCACCCCTCCACTTT
J: TRBJ1-6; D: .; size: .; V: TRBV27; CDR3: CATKGGGGFNSPLHF; DNA: TGTGCCACCAAGGGAGGAGGAGGATTTAATTCACCCCTCCACTTT
J: TRBJ2-2; D: TRBD1; size: .; V: TRBV6-4; CDR3: CASAGQGGTGELFF; DNA: TGTGCCAGCGCGGGACAGGGAGGAACCGGGGAGCTGTTTTTT
J: TRBJ2-7; D: TRBD2; size: .; V: TRBV5-1; CDR3: CASSPTTSGSYEQYF; DNA: TGCGCCAGCAGCCCCACGACTAGCGGGAGTTACGAGCAGTACTTC
J: TRBJ2-7; D: .; size: few; V: TRBV5-4; CDR3: CASSPRGQSAYEQYF; DNA: TGTGCCAGCAGCCCGCGAGGACAGTCCGCCTACGAGCAGTACTTC
J: TRBJ2-5; D: TRBD2; size: .; V: TRBV28; CDR3: CASSFLSSGSPPETQYF; DNA: TGTGCCAGCAGTTTCTTATCTAGCGGGAGTCCTCCTGAGACCCAGTACTTC
J: TRBJ1-1; D: TRBD1; size: .; V: TRBV4-1; CDR3: CASSQTTGMLNTEAFF; DNA: TGCGCCAGCAGCCAAACGACAGGGATGCTGAACACTGAAGCTTTCTTT
J: TRBJ1-1; D: TRBD1; size: few; V: TRBV11-2; CDR3: CASSNTGVLEAFF; DNA: TGTGCCAGCAGTAATACAGGGGTACTTGAAGCTTTCTTT
J: TRBJ2-3; D: TRBD2; size: .; V: TRBV10-1; CDR3: CASSGGGGSGADTQYF; DNA: TGCGCCAGCAGTGGGGGCGGGGGGAGCGGCGCAGATACGCAGTATTTT
J: TRBJ2-4; D: TRBD1; size: .; V: TRBV18; CDR3: CASSPSLDRVGNIQYF; DNA: TGTGCCAGCTCACCATCTTTGGACAGGGTAGGAAACATTCAGTACTTC
J: TRBJ2-1; D: .; size: .; V: TRBV7-6; CDR3: CASSLVQGASGYNEQFF; DNA: TGTGCCAGCAGCTTAGTCCAGGGGGCTAGCGGCTACAATGAGCAGTTCTTC
J: TRBJ2-3; D: .; size: .; V: TRBV14; CDR3: CATLLTGLSTDTQYF; DNA: TGTGCCACCTTACTAACAGGGCTAAGCACAGATACGCAGTATTTT
J: TRBJ1-2; D: TRBD1; size: .; V: TRBV13; CDR3: CASSLGGGSGYTF; DNA: TGTGCCAGCAGCTTAGGAGGGGGCAGTGGCTACACCTTC
J: TRBJ2-4; D: .; size: .; V: TRBV7-3; CDR3: CASSPVGGDIQYF; DNA: TGTGCCAGCAGCCCCGTGGGAGGCGACATTCAGTACTTC
J: TRBJ1-2; D: .; size: .; V: TRBV5-1; CDR3: CASSLTRVLRYGYTF; DNA: TGCGCCAGCAGCTTGACACGTGTTCTGAGGTATGGCTACACCTTC
J: TRBJ1-4; D: .; size: .; V: TRBV6-1; CDR3: CASSDEFRDEKLFF; DNA: TGTGCCAGCAGTGATGAGTTCCGGGATGAAAAACTGTTTTTT
J: TRBJ1-2; D: .; size: .; V: TRBV30; CDR3: CAWSPLRDIGYTF; DNA: TGTGCCTGGAGTCCTCTCCGGGACATTGGCTACACCTTC
J: TRBJ1-5; D: TRBD1; size: .; V: TRBV10-3; CDR3: CAIRDRDNQPQHF; DNA: TGTGCCATCAGGGACAGGGACAATCAGCCCCAGCATTTT
J: TRBJ2-7; D: TRBD1; size: .; V: TRBV7-9; CDR3: CASGGQGRYEQYF; DNA: TGTGCCAGCGGGGGACAGGGTCGGTACGAGCAGTACTTC
J: TRBJ2-1; D: TRBD2; size: .; V: TRBV6-2/TRBV6-3; CDR3: CASSYPKGTSGRESYNEQFF; DNA: TGTGCCAGCAGTTACCCTAAAGGGACTAGCGGGAGGGAGTCCTACAATGAGCAGTTCTTC